The 18 T cell receptor beta chains in this list originate from one sample, sequenced in a study of T cell repertoires in cytomegalovirus infection. Each CDR3 protein gets one entry after TCRdb re-called the reads with MiXCR. Here the sample spans some 110,000 distinct CDR3 sequences, 10% being singletons. Which antigens these TCRs recognize remains unknown. The specimen sequenced was PBMCs, sequenced either directly or after in vitro stimulation (not recorded which). Source of these receptors: a human donor in good health (CMV status not recorded). Some clones in this sample may be carry-over from other donors' samples.

This clonotype was counted a few times. The chain carries TRBV7-2 and TRBJ1-5; D ambiguous. CDR3 size: 15 residues. With 5 bases removed from V and 0 bases from J, the gap between germline ends came to 11 bases. Germline V gives CDR1 SGHTA, CDR2 FQGNSA. The CDR3: CASSPLAYSNQPQHF. CDR3 nucleotides: TGTGCCAGCAGCCCTCTAGCGTATAGCAATCAGCCCCAGCATTTT.

The chain has TRBV7-6 and TRBJ1-1; D is unclear. Germline V gives CDR1 SGHVS, CDR2 FNYEAQ. Between the trimmed V and J ends, which lost 4 bases and 4 bases, there was a span of 10 bases. The CDR3 is 13 amino acids. The CDR3 sequence is CASSSEGRTEAFF. CDR3 coding DNA: TGTGCCAGCAGCTCAGAAGGACGCACTGAAGCTTTCTTT.

Only a few counts were recorded for this clonotype. The V and J genes are TRBV20-1 and TRBJ2-1, with 11 bases matching TRBD2. After removal of 6 bases from V and 3 bases from J, the junction contained 4 bases not matched to a gene. The CDR3 runs to 14 residues. Germline-derived CDR1 and CDR2 are DFQATT and SNEGSKA (reference sequence). The CDR3 nucleotides are TGCAGTGCCCGGGGACTAGCGGACTACAATGAGCAGTTCTTC. Translating gives CSARGLADYNEQFF.

This clonotype was observed many times. The genes are TRBV7-2 and TRBJ1-2; D might be TRBD1 (6 bases). CDR1 is SGHTA, CDR2 FQGNSA, per germline. Trimming pared 0 bases from V and 3 bases from J, leaving 11 bases between. CDR3 size: 15 residues. The CDR3 loop is CASSLAGSGDYGYTF. CDR3 bases: TGTGCCAGCAGCTTAGCGGGGTCAGGGGACTATGGCTACACCTTC. The full variable domain, in which reference TRBV7-2 and TRBJ1-2 provide the parts outside the CDR3, is GAGVSQSPSNKVTEKGKDVELRCDPISGHTALYWYRQSLGQGLEFLIYFQGNSAPDKSGLPSDRFSAERTGGSVSTLTIQRTQQEDSAVYLCASSLAGSGDYGYTFGSGTRLTVV.

This clonotype has a count of ten or more. The gene calls are TRBV11-2 and TRBJ1-1; D is unresolved. Germline V gives CDR1 SGHAT, CDR2 FQNNGV. Trimming shortened V by 2 bases and J by 3 bases, and 7 bases separated the two germline ends. There are 13 residues in the CDR3. CDR3 sequence: CASSLIRDTEAFF. The CDR3 DNA follows: TGTGCCAGCAGCTTAATCCGTGACACTGAAGCTTTCTTT.

There are a few counts of this clonotype. The gene calls are TRBV25-1 and TRBJ2-3; TRBD1 matches at 9 bases. Trimming at V came to 6 bases and at J to 6 bases, leaving 10 bases not matched to a gene. Germline CDR1 and CDR2: MGHDK and SYGVNS. The CDR3 spans 15 residues. The CDR3 here is CASRSRDRVGDTQYF. The CDR3 bases are TGTGCCAGCAGATCACGGGACAGGGTAGGGGATACGCAGTATTTT.

This clonotype was detected ten times or more. The V gene is TRBV7-8, the J gene TRBJ1-5; D remains ambiguous. Germline V gene sequence: CDR1 SGHVS, CDR2 FQNEAQ. The V end lost 4 bases, the J end lost 4 bases, and 14 bases lay between the germline ends. The CDR3 length is 15 residues. The CDR3 loop reads CASSYAGFRNQPQHF. CDR3 DNA: TGTGCCAGCAGCTACGCCGGGTTCAGGAATCAGCCCCAGCATTTT. The full variable domain, in which reference TRBV7-8 and TRBJ1-5 provide the parts outside the CDR3, is GAGVSQSPRYKVAKRGQDVALRCDPISGHVSLFWYQQALGQGPEFLTYFQNEAQLDKSGLPSDRFFAERPEGSVSTLKIQRTQQEDSAVYLCASSYAGFRNQPQHFGDGTRLSIL.

This clonotype was recorded a few times. This chain connects TRBV7-9 to TRBJ1-1; 7 bases line up with TRBD1. The CDR3 runs 16 residues. With V trimmed by 8 bases and J by 0 bases, 12 bases remained unmatched. Germline CDR1 is SEHNR and CDR2 is FQNEAQ (reference sequence). This CDR3 reads CASFRDRLSLNTEAFF. The CDR3 nucleotides are TGTGCCAGCTTTCGGGACAGACTAAGCTTGAACACTGAAGCTTTCTTT.

This clonotype was counted between two and nine times. The genes are TRBV15 and TRBJ2-3; the match to TRBD2 covers 10 bases. V trimming: 6 bases; J trimming: 4 bases; junction bases outside the gene matches: 4. The CDR3 consists of 14 residues. CDR1 is LNHNV and CDR2 is YYDKDF in the germline V gene (reference sequence). CDR3 protein: CATRWLAGADTQYF. DNA for the CDR3: TGTGCCACCAGGTGGCTAGCGGGAGCAGATACGCAGTATTTT.

In this sample, this clonotype turned up many times. The CDR3 bases are TGTGCCAGCACCCCGAGTGGACTAGCGGGACCACCCGCCTACGAGCAGTACTTC. It yields the protein CASTPSGLAGPPAYEQYF. The chain recombines TRBV6-2 or TRBV6-3 with TRBJ2-7; 12 bases align to TRBD2. The germline V gene has CDR1 MNHEY and CDR2 SVGEGT. V shed 7 bases and J 2 bases; nucleotides not matched to a gene: 15. The CDR3 length is 18 residues.

This clonotype showed up many times. The chain joins TRBV7-2 to TRBJ2-6, with unresolved D. Germline V gene data show CDR1 as SGHTA and CDR2 as FQGNSA. Trimming pared 2 bases from V and 2 bases from J, leaving 4 bases between. This CDR3 has 14 amino acids. As DNA, the CDR3 is TGTGCCAGCAGCTTAATTGCTGGGGCCAACGTCCTGACTTTC. Its translation: CASSLIAGANVLTF.

This clonotype was seen ten or more times. This chain joins TRBV7-2 and TRBJ1-2; D remains ambiguous. Trimming stripped 1 base from V and 6 bases from J, with 12 bases between. CDR1 and CDR2 from the germline V gene are SGHTA and FQGNSA. The CDR3 runs to 14 residues. The CDR3 DNA reads TGTGCCAGCAGCTTAGGGAGGGCAGGACATGGCTACACCTTC. This sequence encodes CASSLGRAGHGYTF.

The sample holds many counts of this clonotype. The genes are TRBV9 and TRBJ1-2; 8 positions agree with TRBD1. This CDR3 contains 17 residues. Trimming removed 4 bases from V and 0 bases from J; junction bases left unmatched: 11. The germline V gene has CDR1 SGDLS and CDR2 YYNGEE. Here the CDR3 reads CASSPRTGYGANYGYTF. CDR3 DNA: TGTGCCAGCAGCCCACGGACAGGGTATGGAGCTAACTATGGCTACACCTTC.

The J gene is TRBJ2-5, the V gene TRBV20-1; perhaps TRBD1 as D (6 bases). The V and J ends lost 6 bases and 2 bases respectively, with 19 bases between them. This CDR3 is built from 15 residues. From germline, CDR1 is DFQATT and CDR2 SNEGSKA (reference sequence). CDR3 nucleotides: TGCAGTGCCGGCCGATTACAGGGAAGACAAGAGACCCAGTACTTC. Its translation is CSAGRLQGRQETQYF.

This clonotype was detected a few times. The chain's CDR3 is CASSYTVLNQPQHF. The CDR3 coding sequence is TGTGCCAGCAGTTACACGGTCCTCAATCAGCCCCAGCATTTT. The rearrangement links TRBV6-2 or TRBV6-3 to TRBJ1-5, with D uncertain. V lost 2 bases and J 3 bases, leaving 8 bases between the germline ends. The CDR3 covers 14 residues. CDR1 and CDR2 (germline): MNHEY, SVGEGT.

In this sample, this clonotype turned up a few times. This chain joins TRBV27 and TRBJ2-7; the D gene is possibly TRBD2 (5 bases). Germline CDR1 is MNHEY and CDR2 is SMNVEV (reference sequence). Trimming removed 6 bases from V and 7 bases from J, with 13 bases in between. CDR3 size: 12 residues. The CDR3 protein is CASSRGPGEQYF. CDR3 bases: TGTGCCAGCAGCCGGGGTCCGGGTGAGCAGTACTTC.

V and J are TRBV20-1 and TRBJ2-2; no clear D. V lost 1 base, J lost 4 bases, and 7 bases lay in between. The germline gives CDR1 DFQATT, CDR2 SNEGSKA (reference sequence). The CDR3 length is 13 residues. The CDR3 is CSARGTGTGELFF. The CDR3 region has the DNA TGCAGTGCTAGAGGGACGGGCACCGGGGAGCTGTTTTTT.

This clonotype appeared many times. The chain uses TRBV12-3 or TRBV12-4 and TRBJ2-1; 7 bases line up with TRBD2. Germline trimming cut 3 bases from V and 7 bases from J; bases unmatched to any gene: 9. The CDR3 contains 15 residues. In DNA form, the CDR3 reads TGTGCCAGCAGTTTTTGGGAGGGTGGGCTAAATGAGCAGTTCTTC. Encoded protein: CASSFWEGGLNEQFF.